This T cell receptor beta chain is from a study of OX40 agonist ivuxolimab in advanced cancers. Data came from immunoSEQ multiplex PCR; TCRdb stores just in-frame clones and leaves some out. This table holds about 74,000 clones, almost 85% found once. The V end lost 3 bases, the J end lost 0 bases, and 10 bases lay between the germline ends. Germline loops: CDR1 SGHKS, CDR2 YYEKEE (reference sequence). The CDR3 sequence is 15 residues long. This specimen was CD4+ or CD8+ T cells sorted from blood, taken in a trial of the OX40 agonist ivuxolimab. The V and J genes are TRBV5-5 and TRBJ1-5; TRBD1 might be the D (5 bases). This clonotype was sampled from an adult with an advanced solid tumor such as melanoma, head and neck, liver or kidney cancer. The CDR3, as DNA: TGTGCCAGCAGCTCGGCCGGGGGTAGCAATCAGCCCCAGCATTTT. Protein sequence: CASSSAGGSNQPQHF.